This TCR beta chain was identified during a study of vaccination and CD4 T cells after COVID-19. Sequenced with the Oncomine TCR Beta short-read assay was DNA taken from cultured CD4+ T cells. Cultured CD4+ T cells yielded the extracted genomic DNA. Each CDR3 protein is one row after TCRdb ran MiXCR on the PCR reads. The sample carries around 2,800 distinct CDR3 sequences, about 30% recorded once. Turning to this clonotype: Its antigen is not known.

As to treatment: roughly 11-day PBMC culture with coronavirus spike peptide pools or control peptides (ViraFEST assay). Medium was half-exchanged with fresh IL-2 medium on days 3 and 7. V dropped 3 bases and J dropped 1 base, with 6 bases sitting between them. The CDR3 runs 12 residues. Germline V lookup: CDR1 DFQATT, CDR2 SNEGSKA (reference sequence). Material for sequencing was CD4+ T cells from blood, cultured in vitro. The sequence derives from a human donor who had recovered from COVID-19. V gene TRBV20-1 combines with J gene TRBJ1-1, with D unresolved. DNA for the CDR3: TGCAGTGCTAGTAGAACGAACACTGAAGCTTTCTTT. Translation: CSASRTNTEAFF.